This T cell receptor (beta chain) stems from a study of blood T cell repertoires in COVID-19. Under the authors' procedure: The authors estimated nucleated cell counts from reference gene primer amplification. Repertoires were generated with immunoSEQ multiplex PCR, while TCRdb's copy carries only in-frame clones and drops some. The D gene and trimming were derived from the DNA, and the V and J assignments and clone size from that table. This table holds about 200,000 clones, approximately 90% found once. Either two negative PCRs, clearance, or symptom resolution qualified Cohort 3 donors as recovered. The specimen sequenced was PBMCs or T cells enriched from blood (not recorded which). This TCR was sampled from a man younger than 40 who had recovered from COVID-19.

CDR3 coding DNA: TGTGCCAGCAGTATAAAGCCGGGACTGCACACAGATACGCAGTATTTT. Protein product: CASSIKPGLHTDTQYF. This rearrangement joins TRBV5-5 to TRBJ2-3, with D possibly being TRBD2 (6 bases). Between the trimmed V and J ends, which lost 5 bases and 2 bases, there was a span of 18 bases. The CDR3 loop spans 16 amino acids. The germline V gene has CDR1 SGHKS and CDR2 YYEKEE (reference sequence).